These T cell receptor beta chains were read from a single sample in a study of blood T cell repertoires in COVID-19. Produced via immunoSEQ multiplex PCR; TCRdb's table is partial and in-frame only. The repertoire holds 300,000 to 400,000 clones, with 86% as singletons. The sequencing input was peripheral blood. These receptors were obtained from a woman aged 60-75 years with COVID-19, enrolled during active disease. Each CDR3 is given with its conserved first and last residue. Each record gives: CDR3 DNA, CDR3 protein, V gene, J gene, CDR3 length, clone size, D gene. The D gene is left open where the match is weak. Size values are once, few and many counts, or a class for expanded clones, and some rows have none.

TGTGCCAGCAACCCCCGAGTAGCCTCCTACGAGCAGTACTTC	CASNPRVASYEQYF	TRBV5-5	TRBJ2-7	14	NA	NA
TGCGCCAGCAGCGTTCGCTCTGGAAACACCATATATTTT	CASSVRSGNTIYF	TRBV4-3	TRBJ1-3	13	NA	NA
TGTGCCAGCAGCTTCGCTCAGGGGACAGCCTCCTACAATGAGCAGTTCTTC	CASSFAQGTASYNEQFF	TRBV5-4	TRBJ2-1	17	NA	TRBD1
TGTGCCATCAGTGAGGAACAGGACTATGGCTACACCTTC	CAISEEQDYGYTF	TRBV10-3	TRBJ1-2	13	NA	NA
TGCAGCGTTGCCCGGGACAGGGGTAATGAGCAGTTCTTC	CSVARDRGNEQFF	TRBV29-1	TRBJ2-1	13	NA	TRBD1
TGTGCCACCGTTCTAATTAACAGGGAAAACTATGGCTACACCTTC	CATVLINRENYGYTF	TRBV6-4	TRBJ1-2	15	NA	NA
TGTGCCAGCAGTTACTCACAAAACTCTGGGGCCAACGTCCTGACTTTC	CASSYSQNSGANVLTF	TRBV6-6	TRBJ2-6	16	NA	NA
TGTGCCAGCAGCTCGGGACTAGCGGTGAATCAAGAGACCCAGTACTTC	CASSSGLAVNQETQYF	TRBV11-3	TRBJ2-5	16	NA	TRBD2
TGTGCCAGTAGTCGTATTATGACTTTGAGCACTGAAGCTTTCTTT	CASSRIMTLSTEAFF	TRBV19	TRBJ1-1	15	NA	NA
TGTGCCAGCAGCCTACAGGACACTGAAGCTTTCTTT	CASSLQDTEAFF	TRBV5-4	TRBJ1-1	12	NA	NA
TGCGCCAGCAGCCAGGACATGCAGGGGACAAGGGGGATGTATGGCTACACCTTC	CASSQDMQGTRGMYGYTF	TRBV4-3	TRBJ1-2	18	NA	NA
TGTGCCAGCGGCGCGGGATATCGCACTGAAGCTTTCTTT	CASGAGYRTEAFF	TRBV12-3/TRBV12-4	TRBJ1-1	13	NA	NA
TGTGCCAGCAGCCTCTCATCTATGACTAGCGGCACAGATACGCAGTATTTT	CASSLSSMTSGTDTQYF	TRBV11-2	TRBJ2-3	17	few	TRBD2
TGTGCCAGCAGCCCCTCGGACAGGGGCCGATTCACTGAAGCTTTCTTT	CASSPSDRGRFTEAFF	TRBV7-9	TRBJ1-1	16	NA	TRBD1
TGTGCCAGTAGGTTACAGGGAAATGAGCAGTTCTTC	CASRLQGNEQFF	TRBV19	TRBJ2-1	12	NA	NA
TGCAGTAGGGGGCTCCCCGAGACCCAGTACTTC	CSRGLPETQYF	TRBV20-1	TRBJ2-5	11	NA	TRBD1
TGTGCCACCCCACGGGGAGCTTTGGACACCGGGGAGCTGTTTTTT	CATPRGALDTGELFF	TRBV19	TRBJ2-2	15	NA	NA
TGCGCCAGCAGTCAAAAGGGGTACTATAATTCACCCCTCCACTTT	CASSQKGYYNSPLHF	TRBV23-1	TRBJ1-6	15	NA	NA
TGTGCCTGGAGGAAGCGGGGGGGCCGTGAGCAGTTCTTC	CAWRKRGGREQFF	TRBV30	TRBJ2-1	13	NA	TRBD2
TGTGCCAGCAGTGATATACTAGGAACAGATACGCAGTATTTT	CASSDILGTDTQYF	TRBV2	TRBJ2-3	14	NA	NA
TGTGCCAGCAGCTCCACAGGATCCACTGAAGCTTTCTTT	CASSSTGSTEAFF	TRBV7-6	TRBJ1-1	13	NA	NA
TGTGCCAGCAGCTTAATGGGGGGAGAGTCTGGAAACACCATATATTTT	CASSLMGGESGNTIYF	TRBV7-9	TRBJ1-3	16	NA	NA
TGCAGCGCCAGGGAATCCACCTACGAGCAGTACTTC	CSARESTYEQYF	TRBV29-1	TRBJ2-7	12	NA	NA
TGTGCCAGCAGTTCGATAGGGGCCAGATACGAGCAGTACTTC	CASSSIGARYEQYF	TRBV27	TRBJ2-7	14	NA	NA
TGTGCCAGCAGCTGGCCGGGACAGGGAAAAGAGACCCAGTACTTC	CASSWPGQGKETQYF	TRBV7-2	TRBJ2-5	15	NA	TRBD1
TGTGCCAGCAGCCAAACGTTCGCAGGGGACACCGGGGAGCTGTTTTTT	CASSQTFAGDTGELFF	TRBV4-2	TRBJ2-2	16	NA	NA
TGTGCCAGCAGCCAAGCTAGAACAGGGTGGGAGCAGTACTTC	CASSQARTGWEQYF	TRBV4-2	TRBJ2-7	14	NA	NA
TGTGCCATTCGGGACAGGGAGGGCTACGAGCAGTACTTC	CAIRDREGYEQYF	TRBV27	TRBJ2-7	13	once	TRBD1
TGTGCCAGCAGCGCGAGGGTTCGCGAGCAGTACTTC	CASSARVREQYF	TRBV12-3/TRBV12-4	TRBJ2-7	12	NA	NA
TGTGCCAGCAGCTCCCCCAGCAGGGAGGAGGAGACCCAGTACTTC	CASSSPSREEETQYF	TRBV13	TRBJ2-5	15	once	NA